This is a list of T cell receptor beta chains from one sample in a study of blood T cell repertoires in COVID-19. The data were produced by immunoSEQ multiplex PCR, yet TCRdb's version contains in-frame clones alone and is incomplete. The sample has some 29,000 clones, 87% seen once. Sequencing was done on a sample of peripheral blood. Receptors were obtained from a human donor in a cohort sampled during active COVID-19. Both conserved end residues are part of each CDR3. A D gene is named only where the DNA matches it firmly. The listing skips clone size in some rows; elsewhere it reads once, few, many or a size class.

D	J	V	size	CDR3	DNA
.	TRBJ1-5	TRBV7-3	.	CASSRDTKSPQHF	TGTGCCAGCAGCCGGGACACTAAAAGCCCCCAGCATTTT
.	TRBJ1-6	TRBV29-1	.	CSVSVQGQPNSPLHF	TGCAGCGTCTCAGTACAGGGACAACCTAATTCACCCCTCCACTTT
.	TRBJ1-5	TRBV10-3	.	CAISEGGQRPQHF	TGTGCCATCAGTGAAGGCGGGCAACGGCCCCAGCATTTT
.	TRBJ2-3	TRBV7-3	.	CASSSGTAGSGGTDTQYF	TGTGCCAGCAGCTCCGGGACGGCCGGGAGTGGCGGCACAGATACGCAGTATTTT
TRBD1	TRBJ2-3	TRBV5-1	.	CASSLEQGLDTQYF	TGCGCCAGCAGCTTGGAACAGGGGTTGGATACGCAGTATTTT
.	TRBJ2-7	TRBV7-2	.	CASSLLRDPFNEQYF	TGTGCCAGCAGCTTATTGCGGGACCCTTTCAACGAGCAGTACTTC
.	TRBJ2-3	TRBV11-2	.	CASSLNQGGTDTQYF	TGTGCCAGCAGCTTGAATCAGGGCGGCACAGATACGCAGTATTTT
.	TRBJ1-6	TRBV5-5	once	CASSLLWTVTPNSPLHF	TGTGCCAGCAGCCTCCTATGGACAGTTACCCCCAATTCACCCCTCCACTTT
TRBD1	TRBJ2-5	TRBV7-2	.	CASSTGVRETQYF	TGTGCCAGCAGCACAGGGGTGAGAGAGACCCAGTACTTC
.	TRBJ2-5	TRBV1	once	CTSNHDTDRGSGETQYF	TGCACCAGCAACCATGATACGGACAGGGGGAGCGGAGAGACCCAGTACTTC
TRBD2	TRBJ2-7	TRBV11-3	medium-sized	CASSEGLAWREQYF	TGTGCCAGCAGCGAGGGACTAGCCTGGAGAGAGCAGTACTTC
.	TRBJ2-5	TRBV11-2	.	CASSPSGTPIYF	TGTGCCAGCAGCCCTTCCGGGACACCAATTTACTTC
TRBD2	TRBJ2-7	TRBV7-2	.	CASSLNRAGGSLSEQYF	TGTGCCAGCAGCTTAAATAGGGCGGGAGGTTCCCTTAGCGAGCAGTACTTC
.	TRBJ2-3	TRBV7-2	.	CASSQMSLAVTDTQYF	TGTGCCAGCAGCCAAATGTCGTTGGCGGTGACAGATACGCAGTATTTT
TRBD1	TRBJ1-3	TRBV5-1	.	CASSLGYTGTGVSGNTIYF	TGCGCCAGCAGCTTGGGATACACCGGGACAGGGGTCTCTGGAAACACCATATATTTT
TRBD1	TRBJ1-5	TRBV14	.	CASSPGTGYQPQHF	TGTGCCAGCAGCCCGGGGACAGGATATCAGCCCCAGCATTTT
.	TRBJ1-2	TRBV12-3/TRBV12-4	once	CASSLQGSYGYTF	TGTGCCAGCAGTTTGCAGGGGAGCTATGGCTACACCTTC
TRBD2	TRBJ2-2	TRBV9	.	CASSVGGENTGELFF	TGTGCCAGCAGCGTTGGGGGGGAAAACACCGGGGAGCTGTTTTTT
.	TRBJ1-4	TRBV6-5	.	CASRDRATNEKLFF	TGTGCCAGCAGGGACAGAGCAACTAATGAAAAACTGTTTTTT
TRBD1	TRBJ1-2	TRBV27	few	CASSNLPGQGDYGYTF	TGTGCCAGCAGCAATCTCCCGGGACAGGGGGACTATGGCTACACCTTC
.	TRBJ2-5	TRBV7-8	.	CASSLAEQSGETQYF	TGTGCCAGCAGCTTAGCGGAACAATCGGGGGAGACCCAGTACTTC